This is a list of T cell receptor beta chains from one sample in a study of T-cell reconstitution after alpha-beta-depleted transplantation in children. TCRdb fed the PCR reads into MiXCR, producing one record per CDR3 protein. The sample includes approximately 340,000 distinct CDR3 sequences, 10% to 13% of them seen just once. Sequenced material: PBMCs from the stem cell graft donor, taken from the stem cell graft. The receptors come from a human donor who donated a stem cell graft to a child with acute lymphoblastic leukemia. Each CDR3 is given with its conserved first and last residue. The D gene is left open where the match is weak. Clone size appears in some rows only: once, few, many, or a class for an expanded clone.

TRBJ2-2,-,TRBV9,many,CASSVAGRAGNTGELFF,TGTGCCAGCAGCGTAGCCGGCCGAGCGGGGAACACCGGGGAGCTGTTTTTT
TRBJ2-7,TRBD1,TRBV29-1,-,CSVVDREHYEQYF,TGCAGCGTTGTTGACAGGGAGCACTACGAGCAGTACTTC
TRBJ1-2,TRBD1,TRBV5-4,-,CASSFDRVSYGYTF,TGTGCCAGCAGCTTCGACAGGGTTAGCTATGGCTACACCTTC
TRBJ2-5,-,TRBV29-1,many,CSAHFTGQETQYF,TGCAGCGCCCACTTTACAGGGCAAGAGACCCAGTACTTC
TRBJ1-5,-,TRBV19,few,CASSTPSQPQHF,TGTGCCAGTAGTACACCCAGTCAGCCCCAGCATTTT
TRBJ2-5,TRBD2,TRBV5-6,few,CASSLPGGYLQETQYF,TGTGCCAGCAGCTTGCCGGGAGGGTATCTCCAAGAGACCCAGTACTTC
TRBJ1-5,TRBD1,TRBV10-3,few,CAISSDRGPQPQHF,TGTGCCATCAGTTCTGACAGGGGGCCCCAGCCCCAGCATTTT
TRBJ2-1,TRBD2,TRBV20-1,-,CSATREAGVPEQFF,TGCAGTGCCACCCGGGAGGCGGGAGTACCTGAGCAGTTCTTC
TRBJ2-1,TRBD1,TRBV6-2/TRBV6-3,many,CASSTYGTGSDEQFF,TGTGCCAGCAGCACCTACGGGACAGGGTCCGATGAGCAGTTCTTC
TRBJ2-3,-,TRBV7-2,few,CASSVGLSADTQYF,TGTGCCAGCAGCGTGGGACTTAGCGCAGATACGCAGTATTTT
TRBJ1-2,TRBD1,TRBV20-1,many,CSATYPGQGVYTF,TGCAGTGCTACTTACCCCGGACAGGGCGTCTACACCTTC
TRBJ2-3,-,TRBV12-3/TRBV12-4,few,CASSLATQGTDTQYF,TGTGCCAGCAGTTTAGCCACACAGGGTACAGATACGCAGTATTTT
TRBJ2-1,TRBD1,TRBV4-3,-,CASSQDRAGQGYLGSYNEQFF,TGCGCCAGCAGCCAAGACCGTGCGGGACAGGGGTATCTTGGCTCCTACAATGAGCAGTTCTTC
TRBJ2-1,-,TRBV5-1,few,CASSLARDSVRDEQFF,TGCGCCAGCAGCTTGGCCAGAGACTCCGTTAGAGATGAGCAGTTCTTC
TRBJ2-3,TRBD2,TRBV12-3/TRBV12-4,-,CASKEGLAGGVLDTDTQYF,TGTGCCAGCAAAGAGGGACTAGCGGGAGGGGTTCTCGACACAGATACGCAGTATTTT
TRBJ2-1,-,TRBV7-2,-,CASSLGGPLGEQFF,TGTGCCAGCAGCTTAGGTGGCCCCCTCGGTGAGCAGTTCTTC
TRBJ2-1,-,TRBV6-1,few,CASSRRVTGLSSYNEQFF,TGTGCCAGCAGCCGTCGAGTTACAGGGCTCAGCTCCTACAATGAGCAGTTCTTC
TRBJ2-7,-,TRBV12-3/TRBV12-4,-,CATHQRISYEQYF,TGTGCCACCCACCAGCGGATCTCCTACGAGCAGTACTTC
TRBJ2-3,TRBD2,TRBV6-1,few,CASSRASGGDTQYF,TGTGCCAGCTCGAGGGCTAGCGGGGGGGATACGCAGTATTTT
TRBJ2-3,-,TRBV4-3,-,CASSQAAGVGSTDTQYF,TGCGCCAGCAGCCAAGCTGCAGGGGTTGGGAGCACAGATACGCAGTATTTT
TRBJ2-7,TRBD1,TRBV6-2/TRBV6-3,few,CASMGTGVNEQYF,TGTGCCAGCATGGGGACAGGGGTCAACGAGCAGTACTTC
TRBJ2-3,TRBD2,TRBV7-2,many,CASSSRLAGTDTQYF,TGTGCCAGCAGCTCCAGACTAGCGGGGACAGATACGCAGTATTTT
TRBJ2-3,TRBD2,TRBV7-3,-,CASSRRASGITRSTDTQYF,TGTGCCAGCAGCCGACGGGCTAGCGGGATTACCCGGAGCACAGATACGCAGTATTTT
TRBJ2-3,TRBD2,TRBV15,few,CATRPLAGVSTDTQYF,TGTGCCACCAGGCCGCTAGCGGGAGTTTCCACAGATACGCAGTATTTT
TRBJ1-4,TRBD1,TRBV27,-,CASTNIGGQANEKLFF,TGTGCCAGCACAAACATTGGGGGACAGGCTAATGAAAAACTGTTTTTT
TRBJ2-5,TRBD1,TRBV20-1,-,CSAETGGETQYF,TGCAGTGCTGAAACAGGGGGAGAGACCCAGTACTTC
TRBJ2-7,-,TRBV5-6,-,CASSLTLAAYEQYF,TGTGCCAGCAGCTTGACGCTAGCCGCCTACGAGCAGTACTTC
TRBJ1-6,-,TRBV5-1,few,CASSPGDMGNSPLHF,TGCGCCAGCAGCCCGGGTGACATGGGGAATTCACCCCTCCACTTT
TRBJ1-2,-,TRBV5-3,-,CARSLVEGIGGYTF,TGTGCCAGAAGCTTGGTAGAGGGGATAGGGGGCTACACCTTC
TRBJ2-7,TRBD1,TRBV5-1,few,CASSDPGGAYEQYF,TGCGCCAGCAGCGACCCAGGGGGAGCCTACGAGCAGTACTTC
TRBJ1-4,-,TRBV15,few,CATSRDLTAAEKLFF,TGTGCCACCAGCAGAGATCTGACAGCCGCAGAAAAACTGTTTTTT
TRBJ2-3,TRBD2,TRBV5-6,many,CASSLGLAVATDTQYF,TGTGCCAGCAGCTTGGGACTAGCGGTCGCGACAGATACGCAGTATTTT
TRBJ2-1,TRBD2,TRBV11-2,few,CASSFQHGLAGVGNEQFF,TGTGCCAGCAGCTTCCAGCACGGACTAGCGGGAGTGGGAAATGAGCAGTTCTTC
TRBJ2-7,-,TRBV9,-,CASSVAPASSYEQYF,TGTGCCAGCAGCGTAGCACCGGCCAGCTCCTACGAGCAGTACTTC
TRBJ1-2,-,TRBV2,few,CASRATGQKNGYTF,TGTGCCAGCAGGGCGACGGGGCAGAAGAATGGCTACACCTTC
TRBJ1-5,-,TRBV28,few,CASRSRDQPQHF,TGTGCCAGCAGGAGTAGGGATCAGCCCCAGCATTTT
TRBJ2-1,TRBD1,TRBV5-5,-,CASTDDRGHNEQFF,TGTGCCAGCACCGATGACAGGGGGCACAATGAGCAGTTCTTC
TRBJ2-3,-,TRBV19,few,CASRTALRDSTDTQYF,TGTGCCAGTAGGACCGCCCTACGGGACAGCACAGATACGCAGTATTTT
TRBJ1-1,-,TRBV6-4,-,CASSDKAQGGTEAFF,TGTGCCAGCAGTGACAAGGCCCAGGGAGGTACTGAAGCTTTCTTT
TRBJ2-1,TRBD2,TRBV7-8,-,CASNLPGGTSLSLDYNEQFF,TGTGCCAGCAACCTCCCGGGGGGGACTAGCTTAAGCCTGGACTACAATGAGCAGTTCTTC
TRBJ2-3,-,TRBV28,many,CASARRARTQYF,TGTGCCAGCGCTCGACGGGCTAGAACGCAGTATTTT
TRBJ2-1,-,TRBV30,-,CAKAGPNYNEQFF,TGTGCCAAGGCTGGACCGAACTACAATGAGCAGTTCTTC
TRBJ2-2,TRBD2,TRBV5-1,many,CASSSGLEGTGELFF,TGCGCCAGCAGCTCAGGACTAGAAGGCACCGGGGAGCTGTTTTTT
TRBJ2-5,-,TRBV28,many,CASSFPRDSQETQYF,TGTGCCAGCAGTTTTCCCCGGGACTCTCAAGAGACCCAGTACTTC
TRBJ2-1,-,TRBV20-1,many,CSARVGYGSYNEQFF,TGCAGTGCTAGAGTAGGATACGGGTCCTACAATGAGCAGTTCTTC
TRBJ2-5,-,TRBV7-9,-,CASSSHGDKGETQYF,TGTGCCAGCAGCTCGCATGGAGACAAAGGGGAGACCCAGTACTTC
TRBJ2-3,-,TRBV6-5,few,CASSYGRPSAADTQYF,TGTGCCAGCAGTTACGGCAGGCCCTCCGCCGCAGATACGCAGTATTTT
TRBJ2-1,TRBD2,TRBV5-1,-,CASSLVGGSVYNEQFF,TGCGCCAGCAGCTTGGTCGGCGGGAGCGTGTACAATGAGCAGTTCTTC
TRBJ2-5,-,TRBV7-2,few,CASTASPQVKTQYF,TGTGCCAGCACCGCGTCTCCTCAGGTTAAGACCCAGTACTTC
TRBJ1-2,TRBD1,TRBV6-6,-,CASRPGQSGGYTF,TGTGCCAGCAGACCGGGACAGTCTGGTGGCTACACCTTC
TRBJ2-7,-,TRBV9,-,CASSAAGGTYEQYF,TGTGCCAGCAGCGCGGCAGGCGGAACCTACGAGCAGTACTTC
TRBJ1-2,-,TRBV27,few,CASSLSAGAYGYTF,TGTGCCAGCAGTTTATCCGCCGGGGCCTATGGCTACACCTTC
TRBJ2-7,TRBD2,TRBV7-9,few,CASSYLAGGEYEQYF,TGTGCCAGCAGCTATCTAGCGGGAGGAGAGTACGAGCAGTACTTC